These 7 T cell receptor beta chains share one sample of origin, sequenced in a study of human T cells and chemical hapten exposure. Sample time point: patch test 2, 6 weeks after DPC sensitization. The treatment is: therapeutic diphenylcyclopropenone sensitization with weekly scalp DPC. TCRdb reprocessed the RACE reads with MiXCR, giving one entry per CDR3 protein. The sample includes 84,000 or so distinct CDR3 sequences, 10% to 13% of them seen just once. The source was whole blood, collected in connection with sensitization to the hapten diphenylcyclopropenone (DPC). These receptors all stem from a woman in her twenties or thirties with alopecia areata. Some clones in this sample may be carry-over from other donors' samples.

Ten or more counts support this clonotype. The chain carries TRBV29-1 and TRBJ2-5, with D hard to call. Germline V lookup: CDR1 SQVTM, CDR2 ANQGSEA. V lost 7 bases and J lost 5, with 14 bases in between. The CDR3 is made up of 12 amino acids. The CDR3 nucleotides are TGCAGCGGCGGTATGGCGGTGGAGACCCAGTACTTC. Translation: CSGGMAVETQYF.

This clonotype appeared many times. The chain links TRBV28 to TRBJ2-2; D gene unclear. Germline lookup yields CDR1 MDHEN and CDR2 SYDVKM. The CDR3 sequence is 12 residues long. Trimming removed 6 bases at V and 4 bases at J, with 6 bases between. This chain's CDR3 is CASRTSTGELFF. The CDR3 nucleotides read TGTGCCAGCAGGACGAGCACCGGGGAGCTGTTTTTT.

The gene calls are TRBV25-1 and TRBJ1-5; 7 bases line up with TRBD1. Germline-derived CDR1 and CDR2 are MGHDK and SYGVNS. CDR3 length: 16 amino acids. V lost 3 bases, J lost 2 bases, and 7 bases stayed unmatched. CDR3 sequence (DNA): TGTGCCAGCAGTGATTCGACAGGGCTTGGCAATCAGCCCCAGCATTTT. Translated, it gives CASSDSTGLGNQPQHF.

With respect to this clonotype: A read error is possible here, since a much larger clone lies one base away. The chain is built from TRBV5-4 and TRBJ1-1; D gene uncertain. V was trimmed by 4 bases and J by 4 bases, leaving 14 bases between them. Germline V gene lookup returns CDR1 SGHNT and CDR2 YYREEE (reference sequence). The CDR3 is 14 residues long. CDR3 protein: CASSQGLLITEAFF. CDR3 DNA: TGTGCCAGCAGCCAAGGACTGCTGATCACTGAAGCTTTCTTT.

The sample holds many counts of this clonotype. The chain is built from TRBV20-1 and TRBJ2-7; D is possibly TRBD1 or TRBD2 (5 bases each). From germline, CDR1 is DFQATT and CDR2 SNEGSKA (reference sequence). This CDR3 comprises 14 residues. V was shortened by 1 base and J by 2 bases, with 12 bases between the two germline ends. The CDR3 DNA reads as TGCAGTGCTAGAGCAGGTGGGACCGCCTACGAGCAGTACTTC. Amino acid sequence: CSARAGGTAYEQYF.

This clonotype was seen more than once but under ten times. This chain links TRBV2 with TRBJ1-5; no clear D gene. V was clipped by 1 base and J by 6 bases, with 10 bases between them. Germline assignment: CDR1 SNHLY and CDR2 FYNNEI. The CDR3 covers 14 residues. The CDR3: CASSEGTVGQPQHF. The CDR3 nucleotides read TGTGCCAGCAGTGAAGGTACAGTCGGTCAGCCCCAGCATTTT.

V and J are TRBV7-2 and TRBJ2-7; D ambiguous. Trimming shortened V by 7 bases and J by 0 bases, and 13 bases separated the two germline ends. The CDR3 is made up of 14 amino acids. Germline CDR1 is SGHTA and CDR2 is FQGNSA. CDR3 DNA sequence: TGTGCCAGCAAACCCCCTACCAACTCCTACGAGCAGTACTTC. It codes for CASKPPTNSYEQYF. The full variable domain, with the rest looked up from reference TRBV7-2 and TRBJ2-7, is GAGVSQSPSNKVTEKGKDVELRCDPISGHTALYWYRQSLGQGLEFLIYFQGNSAPDKSGLPSDRFSAERTGGSVSTLTIQRTQQEDSAVYLCASKPPTNSYEQYFGPGTRLTVT.